The rows below give T cell receptor beta chains drawn from one sample of a study of blood T cell repertoires in COVID-19. This table comes from immunoSEQ multiplex PCR, and its TCRdb copy is limited to in-frame clones, with some not included. In the table there are around 300,000 clones, 85% of which are singletons. Source material: PBMCs or T cells enriched from blood (not recorded which). These receptors all come from a woman in her 50s who had recovered from COVID-19. The CDR3 runs from the conserved cysteine through the conserved F or W. The D gene is left open where the match is weak. The size field is filled for only some rows; it gives once, few, many or a size class.

J gene: TRBJ1-2
CDR3 length: 16
V gene: TRBV19
D gene: TRBD1
clone size: .
CDR3 DNA: TGTGCCAGTAGTGCAAGGACAGGGGGCGTTTCTACTGGCTACACCTTC
CDR3 protein: CASSARTGGVSTGYTF

J gene: TRBJ1-1
CDR3 length: 13
V gene: TRBV18
D gene: .
clone size: .
CDR3 DNA: TGTGCCAGTAAACAGGGCGAGAACACTGAAGCTTTCTTT
CDR3 protein: CASKQGENTEAFF

J gene: TRBJ1-1
CDR3 length: 14
V gene: TRBV10-3
D gene: .
clone size: .
CDR3 DNA: TGTGCCATCAGTGAGTCCCAGCGGGTCACTGAAGCTTTCTTT
CDR3 protein: CAISESQRVTEAFF

J gene: TRBJ1-2
CDR3 length: 12
V gene: TRBV2
D gene: .
clone size: .
CDR3 DNA: TGTGCCAGCAGTGAGGGGGCGGATGGCTACACCTTC
CDR3 protein: CASSEGADGYTF

J gene: TRBJ1-4
CDR3 length: 16
V gene: TRBV18
D gene: .
clone size: .
CDR3 DNA: TGTGCCAGCTCACGCTCAAAACAGGGCGGTAATGAAAAACTGTTTTTT
CDR3 protein: CASSRSKQGGNEKLFF

J gene: TRBJ2-7
CDR3 length: 14
V gene: TRBV9
D gene: TRBD1
clone size: .
CDR3 DNA: TGTGCCAGCAGCGCTCGACAGGGGGCATACGAGCAGTACTTC
CDR3 protein: CASSARQGAYEQYF

J gene: TRBJ2-5
CDR3 length: 16
V gene: TRBV9
D gene: .
clone size: .
CDR3 DNA: TGTGCCAGCAGCGTAACGGGGGTTGCGGGCCAAGAGACCCAGTACTTC
CDR3 protein: CASSVTGVAGQETQYF

J gene: TRBJ2-1
CDR3 length: 17
V gene: TRBV5-6
D gene: TRBD2
clone size: .
CDR3 DNA: TGTGCCAGCAGCTTGACTAGCGGGGGACTATCCTACAATGAGCAGTTCTTC
CDR3 protein: CASSLTSGGLSYNEQFF

J gene: TRBJ2-1
CDR3 length: 18
V gene: TRBV5-8
D gene: TRBD2
clone size: .
CDR3 DNA: TGTGCCAGCAGCTTGGGACTAGCGGGAGGCCTATCCTACAATGAGCAGTTCTTC
CDR3 protein: CASSLGLAGGLSYNEQFF

J gene: TRBJ2-1
CDR3 length: 17
V gene: TRBV19
D gene: TRBD2
clone size: once
CDR3 DNA: TGTGCCAGTAGAAAAAGACCGAGCGGGGGGGGATACAATGAGCAGTTCTTC
CDR3 protein: CASRKRPSGGGYNEQFF

J gene: TRBJ1-1
CDR3 length: 14
V gene: TRBV19
D gene: TRBD1
clone size: .
CDR3 DNA: TGTGCCAGTAGTATTGGGACAGGGGGCACTGAAGCTTTCTTT
CDR3 protein: CASSIGTGGTEAFF

J gene: TRBJ1-2
CDR3 length: 13
V gene: TRBV25-1
D gene: .
clone size: .
CDR3 DNA: TGTGCCAGCAGTGAAAAAGGGGTTTATGGCTACACCTTC
CDR3 protein: CASSEKGVYGYTF

J gene: TRBJ1-1
CDR3 length: 12
V gene: TRBV19
D gene: .
clone size: .
CDR3 DNA: TGTGCCAGTAGTTTGGCGCCGGGTGAAGCTTTCTTT
CDR3 protein: CASSLAPGEAFF

J gene: TRBJ1-1
CDR3 length: 16
V gene: TRBV7-2
D gene: TRBD1
clone size: .
CDR3 DNA: TGTGCCAGCAGCTTAAACGCAGGGGGCAGTATTGGAAGGGCTTTCTTT
CDR3 protein: CASSLNAGGSIGRAFF

J gene: TRBJ1-1
CDR3 length: 14
V gene: TRBV19
D gene: .
clone size: .
CDR3 DNA: TGTGCCAGTAGTCCCTGGGGCCAAGACCCTGAAGCTTTCTTT
CDR3 protein: CASSPWGQDPEAFF

J gene: TRBJ1-4
CDR3 length: 18
V gene: TRBV9
D gene: TRBD1
clone size: .
CDR3 DNA: TGTGCCAGCAGCGTCGGGATTAGTGGACAGGGACGGAATGAAAAACTGTTTTTT
CDR3 protein: CASSVGISGQGRNEKLFF

J gene: TRBJ1-2
CDR3 length: 15
V gene: TRBV5-4
D gene: .
clone size: .
CDR3 DNA: TGTGCCAGCAGTCCAGGGGCGGTCGGTCCTTTTGGCTACACCTTC
CDR3 protein: CASSPGAVGPFGYTF

J gene: TRBJ1-1
CDR3 length: 13
V gene: TRBV5-4
D gene: .
clone size: once
CDR3 DNA: TGTGCCAGCAGCTCCGAGCTAAACTCTGAAGCTTTCTTT
CDR3 protein: CASSSELNSEAFF

J gene: TRBJ1-1
CDR3 length: 14
V gene: TRBV19
D gene: TRBD1
clone size: .
CDR3 DNA: TGTGCCAGTAGTATACAGGGGGCGAACACTGAAGCTTTCTTT
CDR3 protein: CASSIQGANTEAFF